This T cell receptor beta chain was captured by sequencing in a study of control samples from healthy donors and cancer patients. Germline V gene sequence: CDR1 MDHEN, CDR2 SYDVKM. The CDR3 has 14 residues. V shed 6 bases, J shed 5 bases, and the junction held 8 bases outside the gene matches. Profiling relied on immunoSEQ multiplex PCR, and the TCRdb table lists in-frame clones only, not all of them. Here the sample spans about 250,000 clones, roughly 80% being singletons. V gene TRBV28 combines with J gene TRBJ2-5; 8 nucleotides agree with TRBD1. The sequenced sample consisted of PBMCs. This TCR came from a woman in her sixties or seventies with lung cancer. The CDR3 nucleotides are TGTGCCAGCAGCTCCTCGGACAGGGAGGAGACCCAGTACTTC. It codes for CASSSSDREETQYF.